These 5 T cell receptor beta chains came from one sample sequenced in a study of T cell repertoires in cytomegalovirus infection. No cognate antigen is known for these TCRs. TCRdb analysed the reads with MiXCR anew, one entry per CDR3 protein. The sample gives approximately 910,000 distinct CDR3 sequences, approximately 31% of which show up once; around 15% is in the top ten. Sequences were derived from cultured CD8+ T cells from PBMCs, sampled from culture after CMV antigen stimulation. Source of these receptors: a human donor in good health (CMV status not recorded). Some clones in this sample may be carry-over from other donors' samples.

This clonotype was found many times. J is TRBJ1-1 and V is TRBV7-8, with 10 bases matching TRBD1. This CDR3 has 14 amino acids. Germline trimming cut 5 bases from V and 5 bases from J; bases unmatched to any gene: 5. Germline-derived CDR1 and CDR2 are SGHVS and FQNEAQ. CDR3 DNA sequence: TGTGCCAGCAGCCCGCCGGGACAGGGGACTGAAGCTTTCTTT. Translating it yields CASSPPGQGTEAFF.

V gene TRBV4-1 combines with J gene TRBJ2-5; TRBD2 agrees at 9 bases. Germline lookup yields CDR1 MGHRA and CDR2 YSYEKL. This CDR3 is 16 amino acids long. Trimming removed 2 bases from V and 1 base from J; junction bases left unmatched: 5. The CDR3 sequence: CASSQRTSATQETQYF. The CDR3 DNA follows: TGCGCCAGCAGCCAAAGGACTAGCGCTACCCAAGAGACCCAGTACTTC.

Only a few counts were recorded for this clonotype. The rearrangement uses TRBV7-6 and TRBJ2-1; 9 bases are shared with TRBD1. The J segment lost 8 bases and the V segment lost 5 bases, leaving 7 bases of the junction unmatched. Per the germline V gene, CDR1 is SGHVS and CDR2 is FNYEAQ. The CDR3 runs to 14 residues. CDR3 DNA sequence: TGTGCCAGCAGCGTCCGGACAGGGGACGATGAGCAGTTCTTC. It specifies CASSVRTGDDEQFF.

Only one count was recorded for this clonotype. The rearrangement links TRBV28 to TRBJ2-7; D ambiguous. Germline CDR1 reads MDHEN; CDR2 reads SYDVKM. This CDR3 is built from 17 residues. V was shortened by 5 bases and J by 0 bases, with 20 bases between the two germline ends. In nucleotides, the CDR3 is TGTGCCAGCAGTCCCCGTAGTCCGACGGATAGCTCCTACGAGCAGTACGTC. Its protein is CASSPRSPTDSSYEQYV.

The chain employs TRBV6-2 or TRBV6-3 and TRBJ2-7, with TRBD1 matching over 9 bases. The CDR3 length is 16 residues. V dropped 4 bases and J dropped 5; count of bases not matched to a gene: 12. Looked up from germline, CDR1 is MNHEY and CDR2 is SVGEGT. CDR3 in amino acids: CASSSPRDRALNEQYV. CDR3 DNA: TGTGCCAGCAGTTCGCCTCGGGACAGGGCCCTTAACGAGCAGTACGTC.